A selection of T cell receptor beta chains follows, all from one sample in a study of shared clonotypes between healthy human individuals. Data came from immunoSEQ multiplex PCR; TCRdb stores just in-frame clones and leaves some out. Found here are a few million clones, approximately 94% of them singletons; the top ten hold 0.11% to 0.15%. Sequencing used naive CD4+ T cells sorted from blood. These receptor sequences come from a man aged 18 to 30 in good health. CDR3s include the opening cysteine and the closing phenylalanine or tryptophan. The D gene is left open where the match is weak. Only part of the rows carry a size: once, few, many, or a class if the clone is expanded.

TRBV7-2	once	TRBD1	TRBJ2-7	CASSLAGTGTYEQYF	TGTGCCAGCAGCTTGGCCGGGACAGGGACCTACGAGCAGTACTTC
TRBV18	NA	NA	TRBJ1-1	CASSPLSGGDTEAFF	TGTGCCAGCTCACCACTCTCCGGGGGAGACACTGAAGCTTTCTTT
TRBV5-1	NA	NA	TRBJ2-7	CASSHTGTGGYEQYF	TGCGCCAGCAGCCACACCGGGACGGGTGGGTACGAGCAGTACTTC
TRBV5-1	NA	NA	TRBJ2-5	CASSLLVPQETQYF	TGCGCCAGCAGCTTGTTAGTGCCCCAAGAGACCCAGTACTTC
TRBV5-1	NA	TRBD2	TRBJ2-3	CASSRSGGPPDTQYF	TGCGCCAGCAGCCGTAGCGGGGGGCCGCCAGATACGCAGTATTTT
TRBV29-1	NA	NA	TRBJ2-5	CSTIGSLGETQYF	TGCAGCACCATAGGGAGCCTGGGAGAGACCCAGTACTTC
TRBV6-5	NA	NA	TRBJ1-4	CASSQGLWEKLFF	TGTGCCAGCAGCCAGGGGTTATGGGAAAAACTGTTTTTT
TRBV19	NA	NA	TRBJ2-1	CASSIWSSPYNEQFF	TGTGCCAGTAGTATATGGTCTAGCCCATACAATGAGCAGTTCTTC
TRBV5-6	NA	NA	TRBJ1-2	CASSLVHRSESYTF	TGTGCCAGCAGCTTAGTCCACAGATCTGAAAGCTACACCTTC
TRBV30	few	TRBD1	TRBJ1-6	CAWTAGGNSPLHF	TGTGCCTGGACGGCAGGGGGGAATTCACCCCTCCACTTT
TRBV4-1	NA	NA	TRBJ2-5	CASSQDDRSQETQYF	TGCGCCAGCAGCCAAGATGACAGGTCCCAAGAGACCCAGTACTTC
TRBV28	once	NA	TRBJ1-6	CASSFDSSYNSPLHF	TGTGCCAGCAGTTTCGACAGCTCCTATAATTCACCCCTCCACTTT
TRBV7-2	NA	TRBD1	TRBJ1-2	CASSFRGVDYGYTF	TGTGCCAGCAGCTTCAGGGGGGTGGACTATGGCTACACCTTC
TRBV19	once	TRBD1	TRBJ1-1	CASSIPGQGKQGTEAFF	TGTGCCAGTAGTATTCCCGGACAGGGGAAACAGGGCACTGAAGCTTTCTTT
TRBV19	NA	NA	TRBJ2-7	CASSPGTLRAGHEQYF	TGTGCCAGTAGTCCCGGGACTCTCCGAGCGGGCCACGAGCAGTACTTC
TRBV20-1	NA	NA	TRBJ2-7	CSLGRVPEQYF	TGCAGCTTGGGGCGGGTCCCCGAGCAGTACTTC
TRBV5-1	NA	NA	TRBJ2-7	CASSSSSAYEQYF	TGCGCCAGCAGCTCATCCAGCGCCTACGAGCAGTACTTC